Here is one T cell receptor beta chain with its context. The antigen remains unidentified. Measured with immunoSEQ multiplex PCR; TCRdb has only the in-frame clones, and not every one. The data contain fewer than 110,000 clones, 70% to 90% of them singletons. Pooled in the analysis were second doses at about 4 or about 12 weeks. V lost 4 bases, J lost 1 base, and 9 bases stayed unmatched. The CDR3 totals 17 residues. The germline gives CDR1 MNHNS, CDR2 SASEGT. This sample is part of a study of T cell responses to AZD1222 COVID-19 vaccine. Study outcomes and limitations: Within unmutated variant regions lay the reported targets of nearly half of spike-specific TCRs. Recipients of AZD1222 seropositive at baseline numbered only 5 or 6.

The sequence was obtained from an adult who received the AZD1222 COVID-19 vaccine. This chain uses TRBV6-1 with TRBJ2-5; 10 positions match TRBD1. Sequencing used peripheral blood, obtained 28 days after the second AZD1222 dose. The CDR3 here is CASSVQTGGASQETQYF. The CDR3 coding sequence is TGTGCCAGCAGTGTTCAGACAGGGGGCGCATCCCAAGAGACCCAGTACTTC.